These 17 T cell receptor beta chains were sequenced from one sample in a study of blood T cell repertoires in COVID-19. Repertoires were generated with immunoSEQ multiplex PCR, while TCRdb's copy carries only in-frame clones and drops some. The sample contains 300,000 to 400,000 clones, more than 75% of which appear only once. Sample: peripheral blood. The receptor set was obtained from a woman aged 45 to 65 who had recovered from COVID-19.

V and J are TRBV9 and TRBJ2-1; TRBD2 agrees at 7 bases. CDR1 is SGDLS and CDR2 is YYNGEE in the germline V gene. Trimming cost V 0 bases and J 2 bases; bases outside gene matches: 5. This CDR3 has 16 amino acids. The CDR3 loop is CASSVAAGLTYNEQFF. The CDR3 nucleotides are TGTGCCAGCAGCGTAGCAGCGGGGTTAACCTACAATGAGCAGTTCTTC.

The chain links TRBV12-3 or TRBV12-4 to TRBJ2-7; D ambiguous. The CDR3 runs 12 residues. With 6 bases removed from V and 4 bases from J, the gap between germline ends came to 10 bases. The CDR3 sequence is CASSDDTYEQYF. The CDR3 region has the DNA TGTGCCAGCAGCGACGACACTTACGAGCAGTACTTC.

The chain is built from TRBV6-6 and TRBJ1-1; D may be TRBD1 (5 bases). The ends were cut back, 6 bases at V and 5 bases at J, with 13 bases in the middle. The CDR3 is 13 amino acids. Germline lookup yields CDR1 MNHNY and CDR2 SVGAGI (reference sequence). DNA of the CDR3: TGTGCCAGCAGAGTAGGGGAGGGTACTGAAGCTTTCTTT. Translated: CASRVGEGTEAFF.

The table lists this clone with a count of one. CDR3 DNA sequence: TGTGCCAGCAGCTCCAAGAAATTGCGGGAGGGGGGAGAGACCCAGTACTTC. Protein: CASSSKKLREGGETQYF. The chain joins TRBV3-1 (or the pseudogene TRBV3-2) to TRBJ2-5, with 9 nucleotides matching TRBD2. Trimming at V came to 5 bases and at J to 4 bases, leaving 14 bases not matched to a gene. This CDR3 region has 17 residues. The germline gives CDR1 LGHDT, CDR2 YNNKEL (reference sequence).

The V and J genes are TRBV28 and TRBJ1-3; D remains unclear. Between the trimmed V and J ends, which lost 6 bases and 2 bases, there was a span of 17 bases. The CDR3 is 16 residues long. CDR1 and CDR2 (germline): MDHEN, SYDVKM. CDR3 nucleotide sequence: TGTGCCAGCAGACCTCAAATCTCGGTCGCTGGAAACACCATATATTTT. The encoded protein is CASRPQISVAGNTIYF.

The chain has TRBV9 and TRBJ1-3; D remains ambiguous. CDR1 is SGDLS, CDR2 YYNGEE, per germline. The ends were cut back, 0 bases at V and 9 bases at J, with 25 bases in the middle. The CDR3 spans 18 residues. The DNA of the CDR3 is TGTGCCAGCAGCGTAGGAAAAGACTCTGGAAACACCCGCGGCACCATATATTTT. This translates into CASSVGKDSGNTRGTIYF.

The gene calls are TRBV5-6 and TRBJ1-2; D is unresolved. The V gene lost 0 bases and the J gene lost 7 bases, with 10 bases spanning the gap. The germline gives CDR1 SGHDT, CDR2 YYEEEE. CDR3 length equals 13 residues. CDR3 nucleotides: TGTGCCAGCAGCTTGGCCGGACTTGGTGGCTACACCTTC. Translation gives CASSLAGLGGYTF.

This chain connects TRBV5-4 to TRBJ2-2, with 7 bases fitting TRBD1. This CDR3 is built from 13 residues. The germline V gene encodes CDR1 SGHNT and CDR2 YYREEE (reference sequence). V gave up 4 bases and J gave up 5 bases; unmatched junction bases: 2. The CDR3 region is CASSPGQTGELFF. The CDR3 nucleotides read TGTGCCAGCAGCCCGGGACAGACCGGGGAGCTGTTTTTT.

The chain uses TRBV7-6 and TRBJ2-2, with 7 positions matching TRBD2. V dropped 6 bases and J dropped 1; count of bases not matched to a gene: 5. CDR1 is SGHVS, CDR2 FNYEAQ, per germline. This CDR3 has 15 residues. DNA for the CDR3: TGTGCCAGCAGGGCTCTAGCGGTGAACACCGGGGAGCTGTTTTTT. Its translation: CASRALAVNTGELFF.

V usage is TRBV29-1 and J usage is TRBJ2-2, with 8 bases aligning to TRBD2. The germline gives CDR1 SQVTM, CDR2 ANQGSEA. Unmatched junction bases numbered 1, after V lost 1 base and J lost 6 bases. The CDR3 is 13 amino acids. This chain's CDR3 is CSVEVTSAGELFF. CDR3 nucleotides: TGCAGCGTTGAAGTGACTAGCGCCGGGGAGCTGTTTTTT.

J is TRBJ2-3 and V is TRBV7-9; D is uncertain. The germline V and J ends were trimmed by 6 bases and 1 base, with 8 bases remaining between them. Looked up from germline, CDR1 is SEHNR and CDR2 is FQNEAQ (reference sequence). The CDR3 length is 13 residues. CDR3 DNA sequence: TGTGCCAGCAGAGCCATCGGCACAGATACGCAGTATTTT. It translates to CASRAIGTDTQYF. Combining the CDR3 with reference TRBV7-9 and TRBJ2-3 gives the whole variable domain DTGVSQNPRHKITKRGQNVTFRCDPISEHNRLYWYRQTLGQGPEFLTYFQNEAQLEKSRLLSDRFSAERPKGSFSTLEIQRTEQGDSAMYLCASRAIGTDTQYFGPGTRLTVL.

This clone has more than one count but fewer than ten. The chain combines TRBV29-1 with TRBJ1-2; D unclear. This CDR3 has 16 residues. Trimming removed 1 base at V and 4 bases at J, with 19 bases between. CDR1 and CDR2 (germline): SQVTM, ANQGSEA. The CDR3 region has the DNA TGCAGCGTTGAAGTATCGGATCCGTCGGCTAGCTATGGCTACACCTTC. Its protein product is CSVEVSDPSASYGYTF. Based on the CDR3 plus reference TRBV29-1 and TRBJ1-2, the full variable domain is SAVISQKPSRDICQRGTSLTIQCQVDSQVTMMFWYRQQPGQSLTLIATANQGSEATYESGFVIDKFPISRPNLTFSTLTVSNMSPEDSSIYLCSVEVSDPSASYGYTFGSGTRLTVV.

V gene TRBV19 combines with J gene TRBJ1-5, with D possibly matching TRBD1 (5 bases). Trimming removed 2 bases from V and 7 bases from J, with 15 bases in between. The CDR3 is 15 amino acids. The germline V gene encodes CDR1 LNHDA and CDR2 SQIVND (reference sequence). This chain's CDR3 is CASSISRGSEQPQHF. CDR3 nucleotides: TGTGCCAGTAGTATATCTAGGGGCTCGGAACAGCCCCAGCATTTT.

V usage is TRBV27 and J usage is TRBJ1-6; 8 bases align to TRBD1. J gave up 0 bases and V 5 bases, and 18 bases lay outside the gene matches. The CDR3 consists of 21 residues. CDR1 is MNHEY and CDR2 is SMNVEV in the germline V gene (reference sequence). CDR3 sequence (DNA): TGTGCCAGCAGTGGTCAGGTTAGAGGACAGGGAACGAGCTCCTATAATTCACCCCTCCACTTT. Translation gives CASSGQVRGQGTSSYNSPLHF.

The chain links TRBV29-1 to TRBJ1-3; perhaps TRBD1 as D (6 bases). The CDR3 length is 13 residues. CDR1 and CDR2 (germline): SQVTM, ANQGSEA. V was pared by 6 bases and J by 2 bases, with 11 bases between. This chain's CDR3 is CSVTGTTGNTIYF. In DNA form, the CDR3 reads TGCAGCGTAACAGGGACTACTGGAAACACCATATATTTT.

The V gene is TRBV6-6, the J gene TRBJ1-5; D unresolved. Germline V gene lookup returns CDR1 MNHNY and CDR2 SVGAGI (reference sequence). CDR3 length: 13 amino acids. V lost 0 bases and J 9 bases, leaving 9 bases between the germline ends. The CDR3 sequence is CASSYSTRGPQHF. CDR3 in DNA: TGTGCCAGCAGTTACTCGACCCGGGGGCCCCAGCATTTT.

This CDR3 reads CASSQLLRGAPDEQFF. The CDR3 bases are TGCGCCAGCAGCCAACTCTTGCGGGGGGCGCCTGATGAGCAGTTCTTC. This chain uses TRBV4-3 with TRBJ2-1; 8 bases line up with TRBD2. With 2 bases clipped from V and 8 bases from J, the junction kept 11 bases outside the gene matches. The CDR3 totals 16 residues. Per the germline V gene, CDR1 is LGHNA and CDR2 is YSLEER.